This TCR beta chain comes out of a study of somatic mutations in cytotoxic T cells in rheumatoid arthritis. The germline V gene encodes CDR1 SEHNR and CDR2 FQNEAQ (reference sequence). The CDR3 extends over 13 amino acids. The V end was cut by 7 bases, the J end by 1 base, with 10 bases between. Profiled with immunoSEQ multiplex PCR; TCRdb holds only in-frame clones, not every one. The profile shows roughly 16,000 clones, around 80% of them singletons. The sequenced sample was CD8+ T cells sorted from blood. This TCR came from an adult with rheumatoid arthritis. This chain joins TRBV7-9 and TRBJ1-2; D may be TRBD1 (5 bases). The CDR3 coding sequence is TGTGCCAGCACTCCGGGACTTAACTATGGCTACACCTTC. Its translation is CASTPGLNYGYTF.